This T cell receptor beta chain was found in a study of shared clonotypes between healthy human individuals (dated by TCRdb to the early 2020s). With respect to the entire study: The cohort comprised a couple of women and a few men aged 18 to 49 years. The study deeply sequenced blood TCR repertoires of five healthy adults to estimate repertoire size and the extent of clonotype sharing between individuals. To increase sequencing depth and limit assay-specific biases, TCR repertoire library preparation and sequencing were carried out by different laboratories using diverse techniques. Per donor, leukapheresis produced somewhere between about 0.9 and 10 billion PBMCs.

Measured from the cysteine to the phenylalanine, the CDR3 is 14 residues long. The entry retains the CDR3 DNA only, 42 bases that are in frame from base 1. Sequences ENHRY (CDR1) and SYGVKD (CDR2) are obtained from the germline V gene. Trimming accounts for 6 bases at V and 4 bases at J, while the number of junction bases matched to no gene is 6. General findings and caveats noted by the study authors: Sampling was restricted to blood, and TCR repertoires in tissue are likely to differ from TCR repertoires in blood. Based on pairwise subsampling, the degree of clonotype sharing among donors was expected to be affected by sequencing depth. Because the study included a small number of donors, the genetic and exposure-history diversity represented was limited.

Using the deep immunoSEQ assay, multiplex PCR amplified TCR CDR3 regions from genomic DNA. Extracted genomic DNA from each cell subset was spread evenly across all wells of several immunoSEQ 96-well plates, with each plate serving as a replicate. For unsorted PBMC, around 330 ng genomic DNA, equal to approximately 30,000 T cell genomes, was loaded into each replicate PCR. Ten immunoSEQ deep assay plates were used to sequence unsorted PBMC genomic DNA. The purified libraries were quantified using a Qubit 3.0 fluorometer, sized with a Bioanalyzer 2100, and then quantified again using the KAPA Library Quantification kit. Every immunoSEQ 96-well plate was sequenced on a dedicated single-read 150-cycle Illumina NextSeq 550 flow cell. Per the original workflow: Because the immunoSEQ output included only junctional sequences and no quality scores, the filtering could not be the same as the filtering used for full-length reads. Sequences were annotated with PyIR, a Python wrapper for IgBLAST v1.9, using IMGT germline references to assign V/J genes and CDR3. Any read was removed if the V/J assignment was weak (E-value above 1e-6), the CDR3 was missing, or the read contained stop codons, out-of-frame junctions, or ambiguous translated residues. A V3J clonotype was defined by an identical inferred V gene, J gene, and CDR3 amino acid sequence. To compute the percentage overlap between repertoires, the number of shared unique clonotypes was divided by the size of the smaller repertoire. RTK rarefaction, the Chao1 estimator, and Recon v2.1 estimates of unobserved clonotypes were used to assess repertoire richness. This is the immuneACCESS table as TCRdb keeps it, with only in-frame sequences that have V and J called. A part of the clones is gone; compared with another copy, unresolved V genes explain less than half, and the rest is unexplained. V and J calls and clone size are as listed in that table; D and trimming were resolved from the DNA. This sample gives 520,000 or so clones in total; 79% of them show up just once. Jointly, the top ten make up 10% to 15% of the sample.

Worth noting for this clone: This receptor's antigen is unknown. The record has no base qualities; no much larger clone is one base away.

Healthy HIV-negative adults with no recently reported acute infections or vaccinations were included as donors. Every donor was a Caucasian adult residing in Nashville, Tennessee, USA. In the unsorted samples, some 94 million PBMCs were counted, and genomic DNA was extracted using the QIAamp DNA Blood Mini kit. Blood was collected by leukapheresis, and PBMCs were isolated by Ficoll-Histopaque density gradient centrifugation and then cryopreserved in liquid nitrogen vapor phase. This sequence originates from a woman aged 40-49 years in good health. Some clones in this sample may be carry-over from other donors' samples. The sequenced sample consisted of PBMCs. The V gene is TRBV10-3 and the J gene is TRBJ1-5; the junction holds 7 bases that match TRBD1. The nucleotides are TGTGCCATCAGCCTGGACAGGACAAATCAGCCCCAGCATTTT. The encoded protein is CAISLDRTNQPQHF.